The next 32 T cell receptor beta chains were all read from a single sample in a study of T cell repertoires in cytomegalovirus infection. TCRdb passed the reads through MiXCR, listing each CDR3 protein once. The table has some 300,000 distinct CDR3 sequences, roughly 9.3% seen once; the top ten hold about 2.3%. Sequenced material: PBMCs. These TCRs come from a human donor in good health (CMV status not recorded). Some clones in this sample may be carry-over from other donors' samples.

This clonotype was detected many times. The chain combines TRBV6-2 or TRBV6-3 with TRBJ2-2, with D unclear. CDR3 size: 14 residues. The V gene's germline CDR1 is MNHEY and CDR2 SVGEGT. V was trimmed by 5 bases and J by 1 base, leaving 8 bases between them. CDR3 coding DNA: TGTGCCAGCAGTAGGAAGGAGAACACCGGGGAGCTGTTTTTT. This encodes CASSRKENTGELFF.

This clonotype has a count of ten or more. The chain is built from TRBV15 and TRBJ1-2, with a possible D match to TRBD1 (5 bases). The V end was cut by 5 bases, the J end by 0 bases, with 13 bases between. CDR3 size: 15 residues. CDR1 is LNHNV and CDR2 is YYDKDF in the germline V gene (reference sequence). The CDR3 region is CATSRGTVSNYGYTF. The CDR3 DNA reads as TGTGCCACCAGCCGCGGGACGGTATCTAACTATGGCTACACCTTC.

In its sample, this clonotype was seen many times. The chain employs TRBV2 and TRBJ1-2, with D hard to call. Germline assignment: CDR1 SNHLY and CDR2 FYNNEI. The CDR3 is 12 residues long. Trimming stripped 4 bases from V and 6 bases from J, with 9 bases between. The chain's CDR3 is CASSGRLDGYTF. The CDR3 DNA sequence: TGTGCCAGCAGTGGGAGACTCGATGGCTACACCTTC.

At least ten counts were recorded for this clonotype. V usage is TRBV6-2 or TRBV6-3 and J usage is TRBJ1-6; maybe TRBD1 (5 bases). Trimming stripped 0 bases from V and 10 bases from J, with 16 bases between. The CDR3 length is 16 residues. From germline, CDR1 is MNHEY and CDR2 SVGEGT. The CDR3 loop is CASSYSGRAVGSPLHF. In DNA form, the CDR3 reads TGTGCCAGCAGTTACTCGGGCAGGGCTGTTGGATCACCCCTCCACTTT.

This clonotype was found many times. The chain is built from TRBV10-3 and TRBJ1-1; D is unclear. The V and J ends lost 0 bases and 1 base respectively, with 6 bases between them. CDR1 and CDR2 from the germline V gene are ENHRY and SYGVKD. This CDR3 comprises 14 residues. The CDR3 DNA sequence: TGTGCCATCAGTGAGTCGGCGGAGAACACTGAAGCTTTCTTT. This gives the protein CAISESAENTEAFF.

The chain has TRBV7-2 and TRBJ2-2; D possibly corresponds to TRBD2 (5 bases). CDR1 is SGHTA, CDR2 FQGNSA, per germline. This CDR3 contains 15 residues. The V end lost 4 bases, the J end lost 5 bases, and 14 bases lay between the germline ends. CDR3 nucleotides: TGTGCCAGCAGCTGGACTGCAGTCGTGACCGGGGAGCTGTTTTTT. Translation: CASSWTAVVTGELFF. Supplemented by reference TRBV7-2 and TRBJ2-2, the full variable domain reads GAGVSQSPSNKVTEKGKDVELRCDPISGHTALYWYRQSLGQGLEFLIYFQGNSAPDKSGLPSDRFSAERTGGSVSTLTIQRTQQEDSAVYLCASSWTAVVTGELFFGEGSRLTVL.

This clonotype showed up many times. V is TRBV20-1 and J is TRBJ2-7, with 12 bases aligning to TRBD1. Germline V gene lookup returns CDR1 DFQATT and CDR2 SNEGSKA (reference sequence). The CDR3 has 14 amino acids. Losses at the gene ends were 6 bases for V and 5 bases for J; bases not matched to a gene: 8. Written as DNA, the CDR3 is TGCAGTGCCCTGGGGACAGGGGGCATCGACGAGCAGTACGTC. Its protein product is CSALGTGGIDEQYV.

This clonotype was seen only a few times. This rearrangement joins TRBV4-2 to TRBJ2-3; 7 bases agree with TRBD2. Germline V gives CDR1 LGHNA, CDR2 YNFKEQ. The CDR3 consists of 15 residues. Trimming cost V 4 bases and J 0 bases; bases outside gene matches: 4. In DNA form, the CDR3 reads TGTGCCAGCAGCCTCGGGGGGTCTAGCACAGATACGCAGTATTTT. It encodes CASSLGGSSTDTQYF.

This clonotype was seen repeatedly, ten times or more. The chain couples TRBV5-4 to TRBJ2-3; D remains ambiguous. The CDR3 sequence is 16 residues long. V was pared by 0 bases and J by 1 base, with 12 bases between. Germline lookup yields CDR1 SGHNT and CDR2 YYREEE (reference sequence). The CDR3 coding sequence is TGTGCCAGCAGCTTGGCCAATCGGGCGGGCACAGATACGCAGTATTTT. It translates to CASSLANRAGTDTQYF. Using reference TRBV5-4 and TRBJ2-3 for the parts outside the CDR3, the full variable domain is ETGVTQSPTHLIKTRGQQVTLRCSSQSGHNTVSWYQQALGQGPQFIFQYYREEENGRGNFPPRFSGLQFPNYSSELNVNALELDDSALYLCASSLANRAGTDTQYFGPGTRLTVL.

This clonotype was picked up many times. This sequence joins TRBV19 and TRBJ2-1; 8 bases map to TRBD2. CDR1 is LNHDA and CDR2 is SQIVND in the germline V gene (reference sequence). The V segment lost 8 bases and the J segment 4 bases; nucleotides outside the gene matches: 19. The CDR3 runs to 18 residues. The DNA of the CDR3 is TGTGCCAGTGACCCCGGGACTAGAAAAACCTATCTGTACAATGAGCAGTTCTTC. Protein: CASDPGTRKTYLYNEQFF.

The CDR3 region is CASRRQGPNTEAFF. The CDR3 DNA is TGTGCCAGCAGGAGACAGGGTCCGAACACTGAAGCTTTCTTT. This chain links TRBV6-2 or TRBV6-3 with TRBJ1-1, with 7 bases matching TRBD1. Germline values: CDR1 MNHEY, CDR2 SVGEGT. Trimming at V came to 6 bases and at J to 1 base, leaving 5 bases not matched to a gene. The CDR3 has 14 residues.

This clonotype was detected ten times or more. The chain couples TRBV6-1 to TRBJ2-5, with D unresolved. CDR1 is MNHNS and CDR2 is SASEGT in the germline V gene. The V and J ends lost 6 bases and 2 bases respectively, with 10 bases between them. The CDR3 sequence is 13 residues long. For the CDR3, the DNA is TGTGCCAGCAGCCCTTACGGGCAAGAGACCCAGTACTTC. Protein sequence: CASSPYGQETQYF.

This clonotype occurred many times. The chain couples TRBV6-2 or TRBV6-3 to TRBJ2-7; 7 positions match TRBD1. V gave up 2 bases and J gave up 3 bases; unmatched junction bases: 1. Germline values: CDR1 MNHEY, CDR2 SVGEGT. The CDR3 covers 13 residues. The CDR3, as DNA: TGTGCCAGCAGTTACGCAGGGGGCTACGAGCAGTACGTC. Encoded protein: CASSYAGGYEQYV.

This clonotype was recorded at least ten times. The chain is built from TRBV6-5 and TRBJ2-7, with 7 positions matching TRBD1. This CDR3 is built from 15 residues. J was trimmed by 2 bases and V by 2 bases; bases with no gene match: 6. The germline CDR1 and CDR2 sequences are MNHEY and SVGAGI. Here the CDR3 reads CASSYGAQGAYEQYF. The DNA for the CDR3 is TGTGCCAGCAGTTACGGCGCGCAGGGGGCCTACGAGCAGTACTTC.

The rearrangement uses TRBV29-1 and TRBJ2-7; D is ambiguous. The V end lost 8 bases, the J end lost 3 bases, and 14 bases lay between the germline ends. This CDR3 region has 12 residues. CDR1 and CDR2 from the germline V gene are SQVTM and ANQGSEA. The CDR3 loop reads CSFRHGGYEQYF. The CDR3 nucleotides are TGCAGCTTCAGACACGGCGGCTACGAGCAGTACTTC.

This clonotype was seen at least ten times. J is TRBJ1-2 and V is TRBV7-2; D might be TRBD1 (6 bases). Trimming stripped 5 bases from V and 8 bases from J, with 15 bases between. The germline CDR1 and CDR2 sequences are SGHTA and FQGNSA. The CDR3 totals 13 residues. The DNA of the CDR3 is TGTGCCAGCAGCCCCCGGACAGTGGGAGGCTACACCTTC. Its translation is CASSPRTVGGYTF.

The sample holds many counts of this clonotype. This chain joins TRBV7-2 and TRBJ2-2; D may be TRBD2 (5 bases). With 1 base removed from V and 5 bases from J, the gap between germline ends came to 14 bases. Per germline, CDR1 SGHTA and CDR2 FQGNSA. This CDR3 has 16 residues. CDR3 coding DNA: TGTGCCAGCAGCTTAGGAGGGATCCTCACTACCGGGGAGCTGTTTTTT. The encoded protein is CASSLGGILTTGELFF.

This clonotype has ten or more counts. This chain connects TRBV2 to TRBJ2-5; 10 positions agree with TRBD1. V was clipped by 10 bases and J by 6 bases; unmatched bases: 8. The CDR3 is 13 residues long. CDR1 and CDR2 (germline): SNHLY, FYNNEI. In DNA, the CDR3 is TGTGCCACCTCGGGGGGACAGGGGCAGACCCAGTACTTC. It specifies CATSGGQGQTQYF. The whole variable domain, filled in from reference TRBV2 and TRBJ2-5, reads EPEVTQTPSHQVTQMGQEVILRCVPISNHLYFYWYRQILGQKVEFLVSFYNNEISEKSEIFDDQFSVERPDGSNFTLKIRSTKLEDSAMYFCATSGGQGQTQYFGPGTRLLVL.

The table lists this clonotype with many counts. The chain couples TRBV12-3 or TRBV12-4 to TRBJ2-3; D might be TRBD2 (5 bases). There are 15 residues in the CDR3. The V end lost 6 bases, the J end lost 6 bases, and 19 bases lay between the germline ends. The CDR3 is CASRPGLPTGDTQYF. CDR3 DNA: TGTGCCAGCAGGCCCGGACTCCCAACCGGGGATACGCAGTATTTT.

Points on this clonotype: The CDR3 ends on some other residue instead of the conserved phenylalanine or tryptophan, so this is likely a read error. The chain is built from TRBV29-1 and TRBJ2-5; D unclear. The CDR3 contains 10 residues. Trimming removed 0 bases from V and 5 bases from J, with 1 base in between. The germline CDR1 and CDR2 sequences are SQVTM and ANQGSEA. CDR3 region: CSVEDETQYC. For the CDR3, the DNA is TGCAGCGTTGAAGACGAGACCCAGTACTGC.

This clonotype has ten or more counts. This chain joins TRBV28 and TRBJ2-1; 12 bases are a match to TRBD2. V gave up 3 bases and J gave up 7 bases; unmatched junction bases: 4. Per germline, CDR1 MDHEN and CDR2 SYDVKM. CDR3 size: 15 residues. CDR3 amino acids: CASSLLAGGRNEQFF. CDR3 sequence (DNA): TGTGCCAGCAGTTTGCTAGCGGGGGGGCGTAATGAGCAGTTCTTC.

This clonotype was detected many times. DNA for the CDR3: TGTGCCAGCAGTGTCCGGGACAATTCGAACACCGGGGAGCTGTTTTTT. The encoded protein is CASSVRDNSNTGELFF. The V gene is TRBV11-2, the J gene TRBJ2-2; a possible D gene is TRBD1 (6 bases). There are 16 residues in the CDR3. Germline CDR1 is SGHAT and CDR2 is FQNNGV. V lost 6 bases and J 0 bases, leaving 14 bases between the germline ends.

There are many counts of this clonotype. The V and J genes are TRBV7-2 and TRBJ2-4, with 8 nucleotides matching TRBD2. Trimming took 1 base from V and 3 from J; bases not matched to a gene: 8. CDR1 is SGHTA, CDR2 FQGNSA, per germline. The CDR3 is 17 residues long. The CDR3 sequence: CASSLVSAGGGKNIQYF. The DNA of the CDR3 is TGTGCCAGCAGCTTAGTGTCCGCGGGGGGCGGCAAAAACATTCAGTACTTC.

This chain connects TRBV6-2 or TRBV6-3 to TRBJ1-2, with TRBD1 as a possible D gene (5 bases). This CDR3 comprises 13 residues. The ends were cut back, 5 bases at V and 8 bases at J, with 15 bases in the middle. CDR1 is MNHEY, CDR2 SVGEGT, per germline. CDR3 nucleotide sequence: TGTGCCAGCAGTCGGGGCCTGCTTGGGGGCTACACCTTC. As protein: CASSRGLLGGYTF.

This clonotype was seen many times. This chain joins TRBV29-1 and TRBJ2-1; D perhaps matches TRBD2 (5 bases). Germline loops: CDR1 SQVTM, CDR2 ANQGSEA. Trimming pared 0 bases from V and 7 bases from J, leaving 19 bases between. The CDR3 contains 16 residues. The CDR3 here is CSVEDPLFPSGNEQFF. The CDR3 coding sequence is TGCAGCGTTGAAGATCCGTTATTTCCCTCGGGGAATGAGCAGTTCTTC.

In this sample, this clonotype turned up many times. The chain links TRBV7-9 to TRBJ2-5; D perhaps matches TRBD1 (6 bases). The CDR3 has 14 amino acids. The germline V and J ends were trimmed by 1 base and 1 base, with 7 bases remaining between them. CDR1 is SEHNR, CDR2 FQNEAQ, per germline (reference sequence). The CDR3 nucleotides read TGTGCCAGCAGCTTAGTAGGGGGCCAAGAGACCCAGTACTTC. Translating gives CASSLVGGQETQYF.

The CDR3 sequence: CASSLAPSSYNEQFF. The CDR3 DNA reads as TGTGCCAGCAGCTTGGCACCCTCGTCCTACAATGAGCAGTTCTTC. This rearrangement joins TRBV7-9 to TRBJ2-1; D not resolved. The germline V gene has CDR1 SEHNR and CDR2 FQNEAQ (reference sequence). The length of the CDR3 is 15 residues. V dropped 3 bases and J dropped 1 base, with 10 bases sitting between them.

This clonotype was recorded many times. This chain's CDR3 is CSASGHLTDTQYF. The CDR3 DNA follows: TGCAGTGCTAGTGGACACCTCACAGATACGCAGTATTTT. The V gene is TRBV20-1, the J gene TRBJ2-3; TRBD1 is a possible D gene (5 bases). CDR1 DFQATT and CDR2 SNEGSKA come from the germline V gene (reference sequence). V was clipped by 3 bases and J by 2 bases, with 9 bases between them. This CDR3 region has 13 residues.

In this sample, this clonotype turned up many times. The V call is TRBV20-1, the J call TRBJ1-5; D not resolved. Trimming removed 2 bases at V and 2 bases at J, with 10 bases between. Germline assignment: CDR1 DFQATT and CDR2 SNEGSKA (reference sequence). The CDR3 length is 14 residues. This CDR3 is CSARSGLGNQPQHF. CDR3 DNA sequence: TGCAGTGCTAGAAGTGGGCTAGGCAATCAGCCCCAGCATTTT.

This clonotype occurred many times. The rearrangement joins TRBV7-2 to TRBJ1-3; TRBD1 matches 8 bases. The V gene's germline CDR1 is SGHTA and CDR2 FQGNSA. V shed 5 bases, J shed 3 bases, and the junction held 6 bases outside the gene matches. The CDR3 spans 15 residues. CDR3 amino acids: CASSPQGGSGNTIYF. CDR3 coding DNA: TGTGCCAGCAGCCCACAGGGGGGGAGTGGAAACACCATATATTTT.

Many counts were recorded for this clonotype. The rearrangement uses TRBV7-9 and TRBJ2-2; D not resolved. V was trimmed by 7 bases and J by 3 bases, leaving 12 bases between them. From germline, CDR1 is SEHNR and CDR2 FQNEAQ (reference sequence). The CDR3 sequence is 14 residues long. CDR3 bases: TGTGCCAGCACCACCGTGGGATACACCGGGGAGCTGTTTTTT. It is translated as CASTTVGYTGELFF.

This clonotype has just a few counts. The chain uses TRBV9 and TRBJ1-2; 12 positions agree with TRBD1. With V trimmed by 4 bases and J by 4 bases, 8 bases remained unmatched. The CDR3 consists of 16 residues. Germline values: CDR1 SGDLS, CDR2 YYNGEE. The CDR3 loop reads CASSRGDRGPIYGYTF. The CDR3 DNA is TGTGCCAGCAGCCGTGGGGACAGGGGGCCGATCTATGGCTACACCTTC.